This TCR beta chain originates from a study of shared clonotypes between healthy human individuals. Overall study: The study drew on two women and a few men aged 18 to 49 as donors.

This clone was seen a few times. Antigen specificity is unknown. Terminally differentiated effector memory CD45RA+ cells were excluded by CCR7 positive selection of CD45RO-negative cells. Donors were healthy HIV-negative adults without recently reported acute infections or vaccinations. Regarding the study as a whole: Across subsets, estimated richness was generally greater for naive than for memory populations.

Germline CDR1 SQVTM, CDR2 ANQGSEA. This CDR3 comprises 14 residues. The V and J ends lost 7 bases and 1 base respectively, with 16 bases between them. Original methodology: Junction-only immunoSEQ data arrived without quality scores, meaning filtering differed. TCRdb keeps only in-frame clones here, not all; method: immunoSEQ multiplex PCR. The D gene and trimming were derived from the DNA, and the V and J assignments and clone size from that table. The profile shows about 2 million clones, approximately 94% of them singletons. The chain employs TRBV29-1 and TRBJ1-1, with TRBD1 as a possible D gene (6 bases). This TCR came from a man between 18 and 35 years old in good health. Material for sequencing was naive CD8+ T cells sorted from blood. The CDR3 reads CSAEGGTENTEAFF. The CDR3 DNA sequence: TGCAGCGCTGAGGGGGGAACGGAGAACACTGAAGCTTTCTTT.